This TCR beta chain was sequenced in a study of blood T cell repertoires in COVID-19. About the research overall: Samples came from the United States, Italy and Spain, spanning acute and convalescent COVID-19. PBMCs, B-cell-depleted T cells, or T cells provided the cDNA or gDNA that made up the material.

The authors' processing: Scientists estimated how many nucleated cells there were by amplifying reference gene primers. TCRdb's table, derived via immunoSEQ multiplex PCR, lists solely in-frame clones and lacks some. V, J and clone size were drawn from that table, and D and trimming were deduced from the DNA. This table holds 35,000 to 55,000 clones, more than 75% found once. Trimming cost V 3 bases and J 7 bases; bases outside gene matches: 5. This CDR3 has 12 residues. The V gene's germline CDR1 is GTSNPN and CDR2 SVGIG (reference sequence). The receptor was derived from a man between 65 and 80 years old with active COVID-19. The sequenced sample consisted of peripheral blood. The chain recombines TRBV30 with TRBJ2-5; 7 bases match TRBD1. The chain's CDR3 is CAWRRDSATQYF. The CDR3 coding sequence is TGTGCCTGGAGACGGGACAGTGCGACCCAGTACTTC.